The 2 T cell receptor beta chains reported below all come from one sample, sequenced in a study of T cell repertoires in ileal Crohn's disease. Produced via immunoSEQ multiplex PCR; TCRdb's table is partial and in-frame only. The sample records about 62,000 clones, less than 90% being singletons. Stated time point: neoterminal ileum biopsy at postoperative endoscopy, about 6 months after surgery. Sequencing was carried out using ileal tissue. Receptors were obtained from an adult with Crohn's disease.

This sequence joins TRBV7-8 and TRBJ1-6; the D gene is possibly TRBD1 (5 bases). Trimming cost V 5 bases and J 6 bases, with 14 bases left between them. The CDR3 sequence is 15 residues long. Germline assignment: CDR1 SGHVS and CDR2 FQNEAQ. The CDR3 region has the DNA TGTGCCAGCAGCCTACGACAGACTAGTAATTCACCCCTCCACTTT. Amino acid sequence: CASSLRQTSNSPLHF. Supplemented by reference TRBV7-8 and TRBJ1-6, the full variable domain reads GAGVSQSPRYKVAKRGQDVALRCDPISGHVSLFWYQQALGQGPEFLTYFQNEAQLDKSGLPSDRFFAERPEGSVSTLKIQRTQQEDSAVYLCASSLRQTSNSPLHFGNGTRLTVT.

CDR3 bases: TGTGCCAGCAGTGCGGACTTTCGGAATGAGCAGTTCTTC. It is translated as CASSADFRNEQFF. The chain combines TRBV2 with TRBJ2-1; maybe TRBD2 (5 bases). CDR1 is SNHLY and CDR2 is FYNNEI in the germline V gene. The CDR3 contains 13 residues. The V end was cut by 4 bases, the J end by 7 bases, with 11 bases between. Using reference TRBV2 and TRBJ2-1 for the parts outside the CDR3, the full variable domain is EPEVTQTPSHQVTQMGQEVILRCVPISNHLYFYWYRQILGQKVEFLVSFYNNEISEKSEIFDDQFSVERPDGSNFTLKIRSTKLEDSAMYFCASSADFRNEQFFGPGTRLTVL.